The next 14 T cell receptor beta chains were all read from a single sample in a study of blood T cells in healthy people across ages. Alongside a J-beta primer mix, a sample-barcoded 5' primer served in a second PCR lasting roughly 7 to 11 cycles. TCRdb processed the 5' RACE reads anew with MiXCR; each CDR3 protein has one entry. The repertoire holds roughly 720,000 distinct CDR3 sequences, roughly 50% seen once, with approximately 40% in the top ten. Specimen: blood. These receptors were obtained from an older man in good health.

CDR3 loop: CSARTGRPYEQYF. The CDR3, as DNA: TGCAGTGCTCGGACGGGGCGGCCGTACGAGCAGTACTTC. This rearrangement joins TRBV20-1 to TRBJ2-4; either TRBD1 or TRBD2 may fit D (5 bases each). Judging by the DNA end, TRBJ2-7 fits better; the J call may be wrong. The CDR3 is 13 amino acids. Germline V lookup: CDR1 DFQATT, CDR2 SNEGSKA (reference sequence).

This clonotype appeared a few times. This sequence joins TRBV9 and TRBJ2-7; a possible D gene is TRBD2 (6 bases). Germline V gene data show CDR1 as SGDLS and CDR2 as YYNGEE. The germline V and J ends were trimmed by 3 bases and 5 bases, with 12 bases remaining between them. The CDR3 totals 13 residues. CDR3 DNA: TGTGCCAGCAGCGGGGCGGGAAGCGACGAGCAGTACTTC. Protein sequence: CASSGAGSDEQYF.

This chain connects TRBV28 to TRBJ2-3; TRBD2 agrees at 7 bases. V lost 6 bases to trimming and J lost 1 base; unmatched junction nucleotides: 13. Looked up from germline, CDR1 is MDHEN and CDR2 is SYDVKM. The CDR3 extends over 17 amino acids. The CDR3 DNA follows: TGTGCCAGCAGAAGACGGACTAGTAGTCTTCGCACAGATACGCAGTATTTT. It translates to CASRRRTSSLRTDTQYF.

This chain links TRBV9 with TRBJ1-6, with a tentative D call TRBD1 (6 bases). This CDR3 region has 14 residues. V lost 3 bases to trimming and J lost 7 bases, with 11 bases between them. Germline V gives CDR1 SGDLS, CDR2 YYNGEE. CDR3 loop: CASSETGGNSPLHF. DNA of the CDR3: TGTGCCAGCAGCGAGACAGGCGGGAATTCACCCCTCCACTTT. The variable domain in full, with the rest retrieved from reference TRBV9 and TRBJ1-6, is DSGVTQTPKHLITATGQRVTLRCSPRSGDLSVYWYQQSLDQGLQFLIQYYNGEERAKGNILERFSAQQFPDLHSELNLSSLELGDSALYFCASSETGGNSPLHFGNGTRLTVT.

This chain joins TRBV20-1 and TRBJ2-4, with 7 bases identical to TRBD1. The DNA end lines up better with TRBJ2-7; the J call may be wrong. The CDR3 spans 16 residues. Per germline, CDR1 DFQATT and CDR2 SNEGSKA (reference sequence). Here the CDR3 reads CSARPMDRFLSYEQYF. CDR3 bases: TGCAGTGCTAGACCCATGGACAGGTTTCTCTCCTACGAGCAGTACTTC.

This chain uses TRBV12-3 or TRBV12-4 with TRBJ2-7; D uncertain. Between the trimmed V and J ends, which lost 2 bases and 2 bases, there was a span of 16 bases. This CDR3 is built from 16 residues. CDR3 sequence (DNA): TGTGCCAGCAGTTTAAAGGCTCCGGGCCCAACCTACGAGCAGTACTTC. It yields the protein CASSLKAPGPTYEQYF.

The chain carries TRBV7-8 and TRBJ2-7; no clear D gene. Germline V lookup: CDR1 SGHVS, CDR2 FQNEAQ. V was clipped by 1 base and J by 3 bases, with 10 bases between them. The CDR3 covers 14 residues. CDR3 in amino acids: CASSLGESYYEQYF. In DNA form, the CDR3 reads TGTGCCAGCAGCTTAGGGGAATCATACTACGAGCAGTACTTC.

The chain joins TRBV20-1 to TRBJ2-5; a possible D gene is TRBD1 (6 bases). Germline V gives CDR1 DFQATT, CDR2 SNEGSKA (reference sequence). The CDR3 spans 15 residues. V shed 3 bases and J shed 1 base, with 15 bases lying between them. This CDR3 is CSASRRGTVQETQYF. CDR3 DNA sequence: TGCAGTGCTAGCCGCAGGGGCACCGTCCAAGAGACCCAGTACTTC.

The V gene is TRBV28, the J gene TRBJ1-5; the D is unclear. Trimming took 1 base from V and 4 from J, leaving 20 bases between them. The CDR3 consists of 18 residues. Germline assignment: CDR1 MDHEN and CDR2 SYDVKM. The CDR3 reads CASSLSNGPGSLNQPQHF. The CDR3 DNA is TGTGCCAGCAGTTTATCTAACGGACCTGGCAGCCTAAATCAGCCCCAGCATTTT.

This clonotype has a handful of counts. The chain combines TRBV28 with TRBJ2-1; 14 bases are shared with TRBD2. The DNA end favors TRBJ2-7, so the J call may be wrong. The CDR3 covers 18 residues. Germline values: CDR1 MDHEN, CDR2 SYDVKM. The CDR3 sequence: CASTPTSGRGSSYNEQYF. Written as DNA, the CDR3 is TGTGCCAGCACCCCGACTAGCGGGAGGGGTTCCTCCTACAATGAGCAGTACTTC.

J is TRBJ2-1 and V is TRBV5-1; 8 bases match TRBD1. Looked up from germline, CDR1 is SGHRS and CDR2 is YFSETQ. This CDR3 comprises 16 residues. The ends lost 4 bases at V and 6 bases at J; junction bases unmatched: 12. DNA for the CDR3: TGCGCCAGCAGCCTTGACCAGGGGGCAGTTGGCAATGAGCAGTTCTTC. Protein: CASSLDQGAVGNEQFF.

J is TRBJ2-1 and V is TRBV5-5; D unresolved. The CDR3 has 15 amino acids. V lost 0 bases and J lost 7, with 14 bases in between. CDR1 and CDR2 from the germline V gene are SGHKS and YYEKEE (reference sequence). The CDR3 DNA is TGTGCCAGCAGCTTGGAGGCAGCCCTCGGGAATGAGCAGTTCTTC. Translated: CASSLEAALGNEQFF.

Remarks on this clonotype: This clone may be a read error of a much larger clone one base away. The genes are TRBV20-1 and TRBJ2-1, with 7 bases matching TRBD2. The CDR3 length is 11 residues. CDR1 DFQATT and CDR2 SNEGSKA come from the germline V gene (reference sequence). The CDR3 loop is CSTSVEDEQFF. For the CDR3, the DNA is TGCAGTACTAGCGTGGAGGATGAGCAGTTCTTC.

This sequence joins TRBV20-1 and TRBJ2-3; 11 nucleotides match TRBD2. This CDR3 contains 15 residues. The V segment lost 0 bases and the J segment 14 bases; nucleotides outside the gene matches: 13. Germline CDR1 and CDR2: DFQATT and SNEGSKA (reference sequence). CDR3: CSARDLAGGSTDAYF. Written as DNA, the CDR3 is TGCAGTGCTAGAGATCTAGCGGGAGGTTCGACAGACGCGTATTTT.